Here is one TCR beta chain with its context. This sample is part of a study of blood T cell repertoires in COVID-19. Study as a whole: Samples came from the United States, Italy and Spain, spanning acute and convalescent COVID-19. Sample material is recorded as cDNA or gDNA derived from T cells, B-cell-depleted T cells, or PBMCs.

Germline CDR1 is GTSNPN and CDR2 is SVGIG (reference sequence). J gave up 7 bases and V 0 bases, and 8 bases lay outside the gene matches. This CDR3 comprises 15 residues. Original analysis: Reference gene primer amplification yielded estimated nucleated cell counts. Clones were sequenced by immunoSEQ multiplex PCR, and TCRdb holds only the in-frame ones, with some missing. The DNA was the basis for D and trimming; V, J and clone size are from that table. The profile shows 60,000 to 90,000 clones, 65% to 85% of them singletons. This clonotype was sampled from a man over 45 with acute or convalescent COVID-19. The sample consisted of peripheral blood. This chain links TRBV30 with TRBJ2-1, with 8 bases fitting TRBD1. The CDR3 DNA reads TGTGCCTGGAGTGTGACAGGGGTGTTACGGAATGAGCAGTTCTTC. This translates into CAWSVTGVLRNEQFF.